This entry lists 18 T cell receptor beta chains sequenced from one sample in a study of identical twins. TCRdb independently ran MiXCR on the 5' RACE reads; one entry per CDR3 protein. The data show 450,000 to 600,000 distinct CDR3 sequences, more than 20% seen once. The sample also formed part of further work on yellow fever vaccine responses in identical twins.

Sequenced material: CD4+ T cells sorted from blood. These receptors were collected from a woman younger than 35 in good health.

This clonotype has a handful of counts. The V and J genes are TRBV9 and TRBJ1-3; D not certain. Trimming left V 0 bases short and J 0 bases short, with 4 bases between. This CDR3 has 14 amino acids. Germline values: CDR1 SGDLS, CDR2 YYNGEE. The CDR3 protein is CASSVENSGNTIYF. For the CDR3, the DNA is TGTGCCAGCAGCGTAGAGAACTCTGGAAACACCATATATTTT.

The chain combines TRBV2 with TRBJ2-7; 11 positions match TRBD1. Germline V gene sequence: CDR1 SNHLY, CDR2 FYNNEI. This CDR3 has 15 amino acids. V gave up 6 bases and J gave up 9 bases; unmatched junction bases: 13. CDR3 coding DNA: TGTGCCAGCAGCAACACCGGGACAGGGGGTAATGTGCAGTACTTC. Protein sequence: CASSNTGTGGNVQYF.

The chain carries TRBV3-1 and TRBJ2-2; D is perhaps TRBD2 (6 bases). Germline CDR1 and CDR2: LGHDT and YNNKEL (reference sequence). The CDR3 loop spans 14 amino acids. V was cut by 6 bases and J by 6 bases, with 14 bases left in between. The CDR3 coding sequence is TGTGCCAGCAGTCAAAGACTAGTCTCCGGGGAGCTGTTTTTT. Protein product: CASSQRLVSGELFF.

The CDR3 nucleotides are TGTGCCAGCAGTGAAGCTTGGGGACGCGGGGGCAATCAGCCCCAGCATTTT. This sequence encodes CASSEAWGRGGNQPQHF. The genes are TRBV6-1 and TRBJ1-5; weak D call: TRBD1 (5 bases). V dropped 0 bases and J dropped 2 bases, with 14 bases sitting between them. From germline, CDR1 is MNHNS and CDR2 SASEGT. The CDR3 consists of 17 residues.

This clonotype was detected ten times or more. The V call is TRBV12-3 or TRBV12-4, the J call TRBJ2-7; 7 bases align to TRBD1. The CDR3 has 13 amino acids. With V trimmed by 6 bases and J by 2 bases, 4 bases remained unmatched. DNA of the CDR3: TGTGCCAGCAGGTCCACAGGGGCCTACGAGCAGTACTTC. This translates into CASRSTGAYEQYF.

V gene TRBV6-1 combines with J gene TRBJ1-5; 9 nucleotides agree with TRBD1. CDR3 length: 16 amino acids. J lost 3 bases, V lost 5 bases, and 8 bases had no gene match. The V gene's germline CDR1 is MNHNS and CDR2 SASEGT. CDR3 amino acids: CASSPRGQGINQPQHF. The CDR3 region has the DNA TGTGCCAGCAGTCCCCGCGGACAGGGGATCAATCAGCCCCAGCATTTT.

This clonotype was seen more than once but under ten times. The chain has TRBV20-1 and TRBJ2-2, with 7 bases lining up with TRBD2. Germline V gene lookup returns CDR1 DFQATT and CDR2 SNEGSKA (reference sequence). V lost 0 bases, J lost 5 bases, and 6 bases stayed unmatched. The CDR3 covers 15 residues. The CDR3 here is CSARDRGRVTGELFF. As DNA, the CDR3 is TGCAGTGCTAGAGATCGGGGGAGGGTAACCGGGGAGCTGTTTTTT.

This CDR3 is CSVDPGTGILRHGYTF. DNA of the CDR3: TGCAGCGTTGATCCCGGGACAGGGATCCTTCGCCATGGCTACACCTTC. The J gene is TRBJ1-2, the V gene TRBV29-1, with 9 bases lining up with TRBD1. This CDR3 region has 16 residues. Germline CDR1 is SQVTM and CDR2 is ANQGSEA. J was trimmed by 6 bases and V by 3 bases; bases with no gene match: 14. Full variable domain (remainder filled in from reference TRBV29-1 and TRBJ1-2): SAVISQKPSRDICQRGTSLTIQCQVDSQVTMMFWYRQQPGQSLTLIATANQGSEATYESGFVIDKFPISRPNLTFSTLTVSNMSPEDSSIYLCSVDPGTGILRHGYTFGSGTRLTVV.

The chain joins TRBV24-1 to TRBJ2-3; unclear D gene. CDR3 size: 14 residues. CDR1 KGHDR and CDR2 SFDVKD come from the germline V gene. V was pared by 3 bases and J by 6 bases, with 12 bases between. CDR3 amino acids: CATSDPGHADTQYF. CDR3 nucleotides: TGTGCCACCAGTGATCCCGGGCACGCGGATACGCAGTATTTT.

The chain carries TRBV20-1 and TRBJ2-2; TRBD2 matches at 9 bases. Germline lookup yields CDR1 DFQATT and CDR2 SNEGSKA (reference sequence). V was pared by 0 bases and J by 7 bases, with 9 bases of the junction left unmatched. The CDR3 extends over 16 amino acids. The DNA of the CDR3 is TGCAGTGCTAGAGATTTGCGCGGGGGGGCCGGCGGGGAGCTGTTTTTT. Translation: CSARDLRGGAGGELFF.

In its sample, this clonotype was seen a few times. This chain uses TRBV29-1 with TRBJ2-3; D is perhaps TRBD1 (6 bases). Trimming cost V 6 bases and J 4 bases, with 11 bases left between them. Germline-derived CDR1 and CDR2 are SQVTM and ANQGSEA. The CDR3 is 12 amino acids. The CDR3 here is CSVGTPPDTQYF. CDR3 nucleotide sequence: TGCAGCGTGGGGACACCCCCAGATACGCAGTATTTT.

This clonotype has just a few counts. The genes are TRBV3-1 and TRBJ2-3; tentative D call: TRBD1 (6 bases). V lost 1 base and J lost 4, with 12 bases in between. Germline CDR1 LGHDT, CDR2 YNNKEL (reference sequence). This CDR3 has 15 residues. Here the CDR3 reads CASSQGLQGADTQYF. CDR3 sequence (DNA): TGTGCCAGCAGCCAAGGCCTACAGGGAGCAGATACGCAGTATTTT.

This clonotype was observed a handful of times. The CDR3 spells CASSLAGTGSYEQYF. CDR3 nucleotides: TGTGCCAGCAGCCTTGCCGGGACAGGGTCCTACGAGCAGTACTTC. The gene calls are TRBV7-2 and TRBJ2-7, with 9 bases lining up with TRBD1. J lost 1 base, V lost 5 bases, and 6 bases had no gene match. Germline-derived CDR1 and CDR2 are SGHTA and FQGNSA. The CDR3 is made up of 15 amino acids.

The chain uses TRBV2 and TRBJ2-2; D not resolved. The CDR3 loop spans 11 amino acids. Germline V CDR1 and CDR2: SNHLY, FYNNEI. The ends were cut back, 8 bases at V and 5 bases at J, with 6 bases in the middle. The CDR3 DNA reads TGTGCCAGCCACGTTACCGGGGAGCTGTTTTTT. Translated, it gives CASHVTGELFF.

This chain uses TRBV5-1 with TRBJ2-3; TRBD1 is a possible D gene (6 bases). With 4 bases removed from V and 0 bases from J, the gap between germline ends came to 9 bases. The germline gives CDR1 SGHRS, CDR2 YFSETQ. The CDR3 is made up of 14 amino acids. Here the CDR3 reads CASSRQDSTDTQYF. For the CDR3, the DNA is TGCGCCAGCAGCAGACAGGATAGCACAGATACGCAGTATTTT.

This clonotype has a single count. The chain is built from TRBV20-1 and TRBJ1-5; D unresolved. V lost 2 bases, J lost 12 bases, and 17 bases lay in between. The germline V gene encodes CDR1 DFQATT and CDR2 SNEGSKA (reference sequence). The CDR3 has 13 amino acids. CDR3 in DNA: TGCAGTGCTAGACCGGACCCCACAATGAGCCAGCATTTT. Its protein product is CSARPDPTMSQHF.

This clonotype was seen more than once but under ten times. The chain links TRBV10-3 to TRBJ1-2; 9 bases are a match to TRBD1. Germline V gives CDR1 ENHRY, CDR2 SYGVKD. V dropped 0 bases and J dropped 5; count of bases not matched to a gene: 16. The CDR3 has 19 residues. CDR3: CAISESGQGIGIRNYGYTF. DNA of the CDR3: TGTGCCATCAGTGAGTCGGGACAGGGAATCGGGATCCGGAATTATGGCTACACCTTC.

In this sample, this clonotype turned up a few times. The chain joins TRBV7-3 to TRBJ2-1; TRBD2 might be the D (6 bases). Per germline, CDR1 SGHTA and CDR2 FQGTGA. With 5 bases removed from V and 2 bases from J, the gap between germline ends came to 13 bases. CDR3 length equals 15 residues. CDR3 loop: CASSQAGTPYNEQFF. DNA of the CDR3: TGTGCCAGCAGCCAAGCGGGTACGCCCTACAATGAGCAGTTCTTC.